This is a list of T cell receptor beta chains from one sample in a study of cytomegalovirus exposure and HLA in healthy donors. Using immunoSEQ multiplex PCR, the repertoire was profiled, and TCRdb retains in-frame clones only, with some absent. This table holds some 150,000 clones, roughly three quarters found once. Sequencing was carried out using PBMCs. These receptors were collected from a man in his late teens or twenties in good health and CMV-seropositive. Both conserved end residues are part of each CDR3. The D gene is left open where the match is weak. The size entry is marked missing in some rows and otherwise reads once, few, many or a size class.

D	V	size	J	CDR3	DNA
TRBD1	TRBV2	NA	TRBJ1-2	CASSEPGTGSCTF	TGTGCCAGCAGTGAACCTGGGACAGGGTCCTGCACCTTC
TRBD2	TRBV9	once	TRBJ2-5	CASSVGSGGGLETQYF	TGTGCCAGCAGCGTAGGGTCCGGGGGGGGCCTGGAGACCCAGTACTTC
NA	TRBV7-6	once	TRBJ2-5	CASSPPSGGAETQYF	TGTGCCAGCAGCCCCCCGAGTGGTGGGGCGGAGACCCAGTACTTC
NA	TRBV29-1	NA	TRBJ1-1	CSVEARQAMNTEAFF	TGCAGCGTTGAGGCGAGACAGGCCATGAACACTGAAGCTTTCTTT
TRBD1	TRBV6-6	NA	TRBJ2-1	CASSHRGQGVYNEQFF	TGTGCCAGCAGTCACCGAGGACAGGGGGTTTACAATGAGCAGTTCTTC
NA	TRBV4-1	NA	TRBJ2-3	CASSQGLVLSTDTQYF	TGCGCCAGCAGCCAAGGACTAGTTCTGAGCACAGATACGCAGTATTTT
NA	TRBV6-5	NA	TRBJ2-1	CASSSRAGYNEQFF	TGTGCCAGCAGCTCCCGGGCGGGCTACAATGAGCAGTTCTTC
NA	TRBV5-8	NA	TRBJ1-2	CASSTSAYGYTF	TGTGCCAGCAGCACATCCGCATATGGCTACACCTTC
NA	TRBV6-5	NA	TRBJ1-1	CASSSNMNTEAFF	TGTGCCAGCAGTTCGAACATGAACACTGAAGCTTTCTTT
TRBD1	TRBV10-3	NA	TRBJ1-1	CAIRDRVDANTEAFF	TGTGCCATCAGAGACAGGGTTGACGCGAACACTGAAGCTTTCTTT
NA	TRBV11-2	few	TRBJ2-3	CASSVQGRGDTDTQYF	TGTGCCAGCAGCGTACAGGGGCGCGGGGACACAGATACGCAGTATTTT
TRBD2	TRBV9	NA	TRBJ2-1	CASSHRPGTSGGGSSYNEQFF	TGTGCCAGCAGTCATAGACCCGGGACTAGCGGGGGGGGAAGCTCCTACAATGAGCAGTTCTTC
TRBD1	TRBV25-1	NA	TRBJ1-2	CASSEWGTGRSGYGYTF	TGTGCCAGCAGTGAATGGGGGACAGGGAGGTCCGGCTATGGCTACACCTTC
NA	TRBV27	once	TRBJ1-2	CASSQTGIGYGYTF	TGTGCCAGCAGTCAAACAGGTATCGGATATGGCTACACCTTC
NA	TRBV4-2	NA	TRBJ2-5	CASSQEGAAAGSKQETQYF	TGTGCCAGCAGCCAAGAAGGAGCTGCTGCAGGGTCTAAGCAAGAGACCCAGTACTTC
NA	TRBV7-2	NA	TRBJ1-3	CASSLLGGWSSGNTIYF	TGTGCCAGCAGCTTATTGGGGGGGTGGTCCTCTGGAAACACCATATATTTT
NA	TRBV25-1	NA	TRBJ1-4	CASGIDSGVWNEKLFF	TGTGCCAGCGGCATCGACTCAGGGGTATGGAATGAAAAACTGTTTTTT
NA	TRBV2	once	TRBJ2-5	CASRWTSGETQYF	TGTGCCAGCAGGTGGACATCAGGAGAGACCCAGTACTTC
TRBD2	TRBV6-5	NA	TRBJ2-7	CASTLRTSGSYEQYF	TGTGCCAGCACTCTACGGACTAGCGGTTCCTACGAGCAGTACTTC
TRBD2	TRBV9	NA	TRBJ2-5	CASSRRRAGGETQYF	TGTGCCAGCAGCCGGCGGAGGGCCGGGGGGGAGACCCAGTACTTC
TRBD1	TRBV23-1	NA	TRBJ1-5	CASSQSTTGAGQPQHF	TGCGCCAGCAGTCAATCGACGACAGGGGCGGGACAGCCCCAGCATTTT
TRBD2	TRBV6-1	NA	TRBJ2-7	CASSKGTSGPYEQYF	TGTGCCAGCAGCAAGGGGACTAGCGGCCCCTACGAGCAGTACTTC
TRBD1	TRBV6-5	NA	TRBJ2-3	CASSRQGAIDTQYF	TGTGCCAGCAGTCGACAGGGGGCAATAGATACGCAGTATTTT
NA	TRBV19	few	TRBJ1-5	CASSILTVWQPQHF	TGTGCCAGTAGTATCCTCACGGTTTGGCAGCCCCAGCATTTT
TRBD2	TRBV5-1	NA	TRBJ2-7	CASSIRVGGERLYEQYF	TGCGCCAGCAGCATCCGCGTCGGGGGGGAAAGGCTCTACGAGCAGTACTTC
NA	TRBV7-3	NA	TRBJ1-6	CASSLIGGINSPLHF	TGTGCCAGCAGCTTAATTGGCGGGATCAATTCACCCCTCCACTTT
NA	TRBV4-1	NA	TRBJ2-1	CASSQVSVSGNEQFF	TGCGCCAGCAGCCAAGTTTCGGTCAGCGGGAATGAGCAGTTCTTC
NA	TRBV19	NA	TRBJ1-5	CASSPSGSNQPQHF	TGTGCCAGTAGCCCCTCGGGGAGCAATCAGCCCCAGCACTTT
TRBD2	TRBV5-1	NA	TRBJ2-3	CASSLVIAGGPSDTQYF	TGCGCCAGCAGCTTGGTAATAGCGGGAGGGCCGTCAGATACGCAGTATTTT
TRBD1	TRBV6-6	NA	TRBJ2-1	CASSHPGQSANEQFF	TGTGCCAGCAGCCATCCGGGACAGTCAGCAAATGAGCAGTTCTTC
TRBD1	TRBV27	NA	TRBJ2-1	CASRIGDRHLYNEQFF	TGTGCCAGCAGGATAGGGGACAGACACCTCTACAATGAGCAGTTCTTC
NA	TRBV28	NA	TRBJ1-2	CASGEGRLNYGYTF	TGTGCCAGCGGGGAGGGCAGGCTTAACTATGGCTACACCTTC
TRBD2	TRBV5-4	few	TRBJ2-1	CASSRGLAGYEKSNEQFF	TGTGCCAGCAGCCGCGGCCTAGCGGGTTATGAAAAGAGCAATGAGCAGTTCTTC
NA	TRBV7-6	NA	TRBJ1-4	CASSSGGGGLFF	TGTGCCAGCAGCTCGGGGGGAGGTGGACTGTTTTTT
NA	TRBV19	NA	TRBJ1-6	CASSSWQPEGSLHF	TGTGCCAGTAGCTCGTGGCAGCCAGAGGGATCCCTCCACTTT
NA	TRBV25-1	NA	TRBJ1-1	CASSLWNTEAFF	TGTGCCAGCAGTCTCTGGAACACTGAAGCTTTCTTT
NA	TRBV10-1	NA	TRBJ1-1	CASSESPGITEAFF	TGCGCCAGCAGTGAGAGTCCGGGGATCACTGAAGCTTTCTTT
NA	TRBV9	NA	TRBJ1-1	CASSVDGANTEAFF	TGTGCCAGCAGCGTAGACGGAGCGAACACTGAAGCTTTCTTT
NA	TRBV5-6	NA	TRBJ1-4	CASAGEGIEKLFF	TGTGCCAGCGCGGGGGAAGGGATCGAAAAACTGTTTTTT